Given below is one T cell receptor (beta chain) in context. The sample originates from a study of blood T cell repertoires in COVID-19. Overall study: From the United States, Italy and Spain came samples of acute and convalescent COVID-19. T cells, B-cell-depleted T cells, or PBMCs provided the cDNA or gDNA that served as material.

Assay used: immunoSEQ multiplex PCR; TCRdb lists only in-frame clones, some missing. The table includes more than 9,000 clones, about 89% detected once. The sample taken for sequencing was peripheral blood. The sequence derives from a woman aged 60-75 years with active COVID-19.

CDR3 bases: TGTGCCAGTAGTATAGTATTTGGGAGCTCCTACGAGCAGTACGTC. Amino acids: CASSIVFGSSYEQYV. The gene calls are TRBV19 and TRBJ2-7; D possibly corresponds to TRBD2 (5 bases). The CDR3 has 15 amino acids. CDR1 and CDR2 (germline): LNHDA, SQIVND (reference sequence). V was pared by 1 base and J by 0 bases, with 10 bases between.